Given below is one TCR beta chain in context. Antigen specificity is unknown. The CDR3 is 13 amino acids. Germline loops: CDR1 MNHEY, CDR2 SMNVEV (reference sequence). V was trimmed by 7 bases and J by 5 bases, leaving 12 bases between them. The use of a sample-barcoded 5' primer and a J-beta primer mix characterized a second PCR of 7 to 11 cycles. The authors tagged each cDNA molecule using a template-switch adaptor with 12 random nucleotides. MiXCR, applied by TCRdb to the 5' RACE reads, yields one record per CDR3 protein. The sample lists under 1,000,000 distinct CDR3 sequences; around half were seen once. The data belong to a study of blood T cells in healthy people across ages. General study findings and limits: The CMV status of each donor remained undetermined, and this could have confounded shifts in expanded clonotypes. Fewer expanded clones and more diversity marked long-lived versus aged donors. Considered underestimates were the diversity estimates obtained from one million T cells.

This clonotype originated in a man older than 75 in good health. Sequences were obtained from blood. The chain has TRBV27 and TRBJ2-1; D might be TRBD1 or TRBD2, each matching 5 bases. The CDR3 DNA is TGTGCCAGCACCTTTGGGACCCACAATGAGCAGTTCTTC. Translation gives CASTFGTHNEQFF.